This T cell receptor beta chain originates from a study of T cells in Graves' hyperthyroidism and ophthalmopathy. Lactation, pregnancy, other autoimmune disease or uncontrolled infection led to exclusion of patients. Fresh 10 ml peripheral blood yielded PBMCs. TCR beta CDR3 region amplification was performed from RNA transcripts. The HTBI primer set drove a first-round RT-PCR of the TCR CDR3. TCRdb redid the calling of the multiplex PCR reads with MiXCR, one entry per CDR3 protein. The sample comprises around 600,000 distinct CDR3 sequences, approximately 16% of which are singletons, and roughly 3.4% rests with the top ten. This clonotype was recorded many times. This CDR3 is 14 amino acids long. Germline V gene lookup returns CDR1 LGHDT and CDR2 YNNKEL (reference sequence). The V end was cut by 1 base, the J end by 8 bases, with 14 bases between.

The rearrangement joins TRBV3-1 to TRBJ1-2; no reliable D call. The sequence came from a woman aged 40-49 years with Graves' ophthalmopathy. The sample was blood. CDR3 nucleotide sequence: TGTGCCAGCAGCCAAGGAGGGAAGCGAGACGGCTACACCTTC. It translates to CASSQGGKRDGYTF.